The next 26 T cell receptor beta chains were all read from a single sample in a study of CD4 T cells in relation to SARS-CoV-2 and coronaviruses. The assay was immunoSEQ multiplex PCR, and TCRdb's table has in-frame clones only and misses some. The data hold approximately 20,000 clones, with 70% to 90% observed a single time. Unexposed donor CD4+ T cells date from about 2011-2019, before the COVID-19 pandemic. Isolation of CD4+ T cells took place after less than twelve days in culture. These TCRs are of unknown antigen specificity. The sequenced material came from CD4+ T cells from PBMCs, cultured in vitro. These receptors all stem from a human donor in good health.

The genes are TRBV19 and TRBJ2-7; D gene unclear. The CDR3 is 15 amino acids. The germline gives CDR1 LNHDA, CDR2 SQIVND (reference sequence). The V gene lost 6 bases and the J gene lost 2 bases, with 17 bases spanning the gap. The DNA of the CDR3 is TGTGCCAGTAGCACGACACTCCTTTCTACCTACGAGCAGTACTTC. This encodes CASSTTLLSTYEQYF.

The count of this clone is one. The V gene is TRBV4-2, the J gene TRBJ2-1; D could derive from TRBD1 or TRBD2 (5 bases each). This CDR3 region has 16 residues. Germline lookup yields CDR1 LGHNA and CDR2 YNFKEQ. V lost 6 bases and J lost 8, with 23 bases in between. The CDR3 DNA reads TGTGCCAGCAGTTACGAACATCGGGGCTACTTCGATGAGCAGTTCTTC. Translation gives CASSYEHRGYFDEQFF.

The chain carries TRBV6-5 and TRBJ1-1; D gene uncertain. V dropped 2 bases and J dropped 4 bases, with 8 bases sitting between them. Germline V gives CDR1 MNHEY, CDR2 SVGAGI. The CDR3 sequence is 13 residues long. The DNA for the CDR3 is TGTGCCAGCAGTTACAGGTCCGGCACTGAAGCTTTCTTT. Amino acids: CASSYRSGTEAFF.

The chain employs TRBV10-3 and TRBJ1-2, with D hard to call. The V end was cut by 6 bases, the J end by 4 bases, with 9 bases between. This CDR3 spans 12 amino acids. Germline assignment: CDR1 ENHRY and CDR2 SYGVKD. The CDR3 DNA reads as TGTGCCATCAGGAGGGAGGCCTATGGCTACACCTTC. Residues: CAIRREAYGYTF.

The chain uses TRBV13 and TRBJ2-3; D uncertain. This CDR3 is built from 13 residues. CDR1 is PRHDT and CDR2 is FYEKMQ in the germline V gene (reference sequence). Trimming pared 1 base from V and 6 bases from J, leaving 8 bases between. CDR3 residues: CASSLEVVDTQYF. CDR3 bases: TGTGCCAGCAGCTTAGAAGTTGTCGATACGCAGTATTTT.

This chain links TRBV4-1 with TRBJ2-7; the D gene is possibly TRBD1 (6 bases). This CDR3 is 13 amino acids long. V lost 3 bases and J lost 7, with 13 bases in between. In germline, CDR1 is MGHRA, CDR2 YSYEKL. The CDR3 loop is CASSQWTVSEQYF. CDR3 coding DNA: TGCGCCAGCAGCCAGTGGACAGTATCTGAGCAGTACTTC.

This clone came up a few times. This chain connects TRBV4-3 to TRBJ1-2; D unresolved. The CDR3 contains 14 residues. V shed 0 bases and J shed 7 bases, with 12 bases lying between them. CDR1 LGHNA and CDR2 YSLEER come from the germline V gene. The CDR3 here is CASSQDVGLGGYTF. CDR3 DNA: TGCGCCAGCAGCCAAGATGTAGGCTTGGGTGGCTACACCTTC.

In this sample, this clone turned up once. The J gene is TRBJ2-5, the V gene TRBV6-5; 8 nucleotides align to TRBD2. V lost 4 bases to trimming and J lost 5 bases; unmatched junction nucleotides: 9. CDR1 is MNHEY, CDR2 SVGAGI, per germline. This CDR3 contains 15 residues. The CDR3 sequence: CASSSIGGGFETQYF. The CDR3 DNA reads as TGTGCCAGCAGTTCGATCGGGGGGGGGTTTGAGACCCAGTACTTC.

This chain uses TRBV7-9 with TRBJ2-1; 9 nucleotides agree with TRBD2. Per germline, CDR1 SEHNR and CDR2 FQNEAQ (reference sequence). The CDR3 runs 18 residues. V lost 5 bases to trimming and J lost 9 bases; unmatched junction nucleotides: 20. The DNA for the CDR3 is TGTGCCAGCAGCCCACTGGGTAGGGGACTAGCTGCATCCGGTGAGCAGTTCTTC. Translation gives CASSPLGRGLAASGEQFF. The whole variable domain, filled in from reference TRBV7-9 and TRBJ2-1, reads DTGVSQNPRHKITKRGQNVTFRCDPISEHNRLYWYRQTLGQGPEFLTYFQNEAQLEKSRLLSDRFSAERPKGSFSTLEIQRTEQGDSAMYLCASSPLGRGLAASGEQFFGPGTRLTVL.

The gene calls are TRBV6-5 and TRBJ2-7; TRBD2 matches at 7 bases. The germline gives CDR1 MNHEY, CDR2 SVGAGI. V shed 7 bases, J shed 4 bases, and the junction held 7 bases outside the gene matches. The CDR3 is 13 amino acids. CDR3 residues: CASTTGGSYEQYF. DNA of the CDR3: TGTGCCAGCACCACCGGGGGGTCTTACGAGCAGTACTTC.

V gene TRBV5-1 combines with J gene TRBJ2-5, with D possibly matching TRBD1 (6 bases). This CDR3 comprises 15 residues. Per the germline V gene, CDR1 is SGHRS and CDR2 is YFSETQ. V lost 6 bases and J 2 bases, leaving 17 bases between the germline ends. As DNA, the CDR3 is TGCGCCAGCACCTCACAGGGCGTAGGTCAAGAGACCCAGTACTTC. Amino acids: CASTSQGVGQETQYF.

The gene calls are TRBV4-1 and TRBJ2-3, with D possibly TRBD2 on 6 matching bases. Trimming pared 1 base from V and 0 bases from J, leaving 14 bases between. This CDR3 spans 17 amino acids. CDR1 and CDR2 from the germline V gene are MGHRA and YSYEKL. The CDR3 spells CASSQVGRGPSTDTQYF. DNA of the CDR3: TGCGCCAGCAGCCAAGTCGGGCGGGGACCTAGCACAGATACGCAGTATTTT.

CDR3 sequence: CASSSGLVGGGKLFF. In DNA, the CDR3 is TGTGCCAGCAGTTCCGGACTTGTGGGGGGGGGAAAACTGTTTTTT. The chain has TRBV6-5 and TRBJ1-4; D is possibly TRBD1 (5 bases). CDR3 length: 15 amino acids. V was clipped by 4 bases and J by 10 bases, with 19 bases between them. Germline CDR1 is MNHEY and CDR2 is SVGAGI.

The gene calls are TRBV5-1 and TRBJ1-1; D is undetermined. Germline assignment: CDR1 SGHRS and CDR2 YFSETQ. The CDR3 consists of 18 residues. Trimming took off 0 bases at V and 0 bases at J, with 18 bases between the two ends. The CDR3 region is CASSLGPGPGKLNTEAFF. The CDR3 DNA follows: TGCGCCAGCAGCTTGGGGCCAGGCCCAGGTAAGCTGAACACTGAAGCTTTCTTT.

The chain employs TRBV3-1 (or the pseudogene TRBV3-2) and TRBJ1-3; perhaps TRBD1 as D (5 bases). Trimming removed 7 bases from V and 4 bases from J, with 20 bases in between. The germline V gene encodes CDR1 LGHDT and CDR2 YNNKEL (reference sequence). CDR3 size: 16 residues. CDR3 region: CASTRGGAGGGNTIYF. The CDR3 DNA sequence: TGTGCCAGCACCCGGGGAGGGGCCGGGGGAGGAAACACCATATATTTT.

Only a few counts were recorded for this clone. The rearrangement joins TRBV3-1 (or the pseudogene TRBV3-2) to TRBJ1-4; the D is unclear. The CDR3 has 15 residues. The germline gives CDR1 LGHDT, CDR2 YNNKEL (reference sequence). V shed 2 bases and J shed 10 bases, with 17 bases lying between them. The CDR3: CASSQMRGALGKLFF. DNA for the CDR3: TGTGCCAGCAGCCAAATGCGGGGAGCCCTAGGAAAACTGTTTTTT.

The V and J genes are TRBV12-3 or TRBV12-4 and TRBJ1-1; no firm D call. V was clipped by 5 bases and J by 0 bases, with 7 bases between them. The CDR3 is 13 residues long. CDR3 DNA: TGTGCCAGCAGTGCGTACATGAACACTGAAGCTTTCTTT. This translates into CASSAYMNTEAFF.

The chain joins TRBV3-1 (or the pseudogene TRBV3-2) to TRBJ2-1, with TRBD2 identical over 7 bases. CDR3 size: 19 residues. Germline-derived CDR1 and CDR2 are LGHDT and YNNKEL (reference sequence). V shed 1 base, J shed 0 bases, and the junction held 12 bases outside the gene matches. The CDR3 nucleotides are TGTGCCAGCAGCCAAGTGCTAGCGGCCCCTCGTAGCTCCTACAATGAGCAGTTCTTC. It yields the protein CASSQVLAAPRSSYNEQFF.

V usage is TRBV5-1 and J usage is TRBJ2-7, with 7 bases identical to TRBD1. The CDR3 spans 14 residues. V shed 7 bases, J shed 4 bases, and the junction held 11 bases outside the gene matches. Germline CDR1 reads SGHRS; CDR2 reads YFSETQ. The CDR3 loop is CASSLGDRAYEQYF. CDR3 bases: TGCGCCAGCTCCTTGGGGGACAGAGCTTACGAGCAGTACTTC.

In nucleotides, the CDR3 is TGTGCCAGCAGTACGCGGACAGGGGGCCATGGCTACACCTTC. Protein: CASSTRTGGHGYTF. The chain joins TRBV6-5 to TRBJ1-2; 11 bases are a match to TRBD1. This CDR3 has 14 residues. V was pared by 5 bases and J by 6 bases, with 5 bases of the junction left unmatched. CDR1 MNHEY and CDR2 SVGAGI come from the germline V gene.

V gene TRBV5-1 combines with J gene TRBJ2-5; 9 nucleotides line up with TRBD1. V shed 4 bases, J shed 4 bases, and the junction held 8 bases outside the gene matches. CDR3 length: 15 amino acids. Germline lookup yields CDR1 SGHRS and CDR2 YFSETQ. CDR3 DNA sequence: TGCGCCAGCAGCCGGACAGGGGTACGGGGAGAGACCCAGTACTTC. Translation: CASSRTGVRGETQYF.

The V gene is TRBV5-6, the J gene TRBJ1-4; D unclear. The germline V and J ends were trimmed by 4 bases and 8 bases, with 9 bases remaining between them. CDR1 is SGHDT, CDR2 YYEEEE, per germline. The CDR3 runs to 12 residues. The CDR3 is CASSRLREKLFF. CDR3 nucleotides: TGTGCCAGCAGCCGTTTGAGAGAAAAACTGTTTTTT.

The V call is TRBV6-2 or TRBV6-3, the J call TRBJ2-3, with 15 bases identical to TRBD2. Unmatched junction bases numbered 3, after V lost 0 bases and J lost 2 bases. The CDR3 consists of 18 residues. In germline, CDR1 is MNHEY, CDR2 SVGEGT. This CDR3 reads CASSYSGLAGGLTDTQYF. The CDR3 DNA sequence: TGTGCCAGCAGTTACTCGGGACTAGCGGGAGGCCTCACAGATACGCAGTATTTT.

This rearrangement joins TRBV7-3 to TRBJ1-2; D is ambiguous. The V and J ends lost 2 bases and 4 bases respectively, with 11 bases between them. Germline CDR1 reads SGHTA; CDR2 reads FQGTGA. The CDR3 has 14 residues. The CDR3 here is CASSLAARPYGYTF. The CDR3 nucleotides read TGTGCCAGCAGCTTAGCCGCGAGGCCCTATGGCTACACCTTC. The full variable domain, in which reference TRBV7-3 and TRBJ1-2 provide the parts outside the CDR3, is GAGVSQTPSNKVTEKGKYVELRCDPISGHTALYWYRQSLGQGPEFLIYFQGTGAADDSGLPNDRFFAVRPEGSVSTLKIQRTERGDSAVYLCASSLAARPYGYTFGSGTRLTVV.

J is TRBJ1-4 and V is TRBV12-5; perhaps TRBD1 as D (5 bases). CDR1 and CDR2 (germline): LGHNT, FRNRAP. The germline V and J ends were trimmed by 5 bases and 8 bases, with 12 bases remaining between them. CDR3 length: 13 residues. In nucleotides, the CDR3 is TGTGCTAGTGGTACGGGCGGGGGGGAAAAACTGTTTTTT. This gives the protein CASGTGGGEKLFF.

This sequence joins TRBV14 and TRBJ1-2; D remains unclear. The CDR3 has 13 amino acids. V lost 0 bases and J 3 bases, leaving 5 bases between the germline ends. Germline V gene sequence: CDR1 SGHDN, CDR2 FVKESK. CDR3: CASSQDSDYGYTF. Here the CDR3 DNA reads TGTGCCAGCAGCCAAGACAGCGACTATGGCTACACCTTC. Variable domain in full (rest from reference TRBV14 and TRBJ1-2): EAGVTQFPSHSVIEKGQTVTLRCDPISGHDNLYWYRRVMGKEIKFLLHFVKESKQDESGMPNNRFLAERTGGTYSTLKVQPAELEDSGVYFCASSQDSDYGYTFGSGTRLTVV.